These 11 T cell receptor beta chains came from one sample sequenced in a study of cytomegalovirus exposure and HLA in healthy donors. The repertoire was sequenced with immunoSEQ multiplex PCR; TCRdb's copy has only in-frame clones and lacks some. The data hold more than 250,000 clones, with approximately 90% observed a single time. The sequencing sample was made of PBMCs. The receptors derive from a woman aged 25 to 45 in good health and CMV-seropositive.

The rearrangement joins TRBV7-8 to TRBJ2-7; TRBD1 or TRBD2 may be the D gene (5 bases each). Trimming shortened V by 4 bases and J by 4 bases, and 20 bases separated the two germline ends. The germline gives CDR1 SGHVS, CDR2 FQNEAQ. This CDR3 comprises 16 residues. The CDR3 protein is CASSYRRGREKYEQYF. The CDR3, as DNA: TGTGCCAGCAGCTACCGCCGGGGCAGGGAAAAGTACGAGCAGTACTTC.

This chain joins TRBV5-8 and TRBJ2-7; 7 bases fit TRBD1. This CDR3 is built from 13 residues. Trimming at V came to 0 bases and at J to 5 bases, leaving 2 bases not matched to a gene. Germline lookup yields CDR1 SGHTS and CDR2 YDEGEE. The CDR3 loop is CASSLGQGDEQYF. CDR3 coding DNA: TGTGCCAGCAGCTTGGGACAGGGAGACGAGCAGTACTTC.

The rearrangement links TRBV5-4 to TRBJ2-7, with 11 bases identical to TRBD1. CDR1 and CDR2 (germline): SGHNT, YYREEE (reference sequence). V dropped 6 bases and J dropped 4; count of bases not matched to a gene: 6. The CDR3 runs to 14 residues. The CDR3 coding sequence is TGTGCCAGCACCCCGGACAGGGGGCGGTACGAGCAGTACTTC. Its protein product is CASTPDRGRYEQYF.

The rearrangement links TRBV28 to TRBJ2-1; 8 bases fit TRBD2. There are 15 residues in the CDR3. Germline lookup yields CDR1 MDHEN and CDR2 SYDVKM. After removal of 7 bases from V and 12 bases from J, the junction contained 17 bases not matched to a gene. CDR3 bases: TGTGCCAGCACCCTCAGAACGGGGGGGTCAATTGGGCAGTTCTTC. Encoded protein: CASTLRTGGSIGQFF. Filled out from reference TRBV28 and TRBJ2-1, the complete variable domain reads DVKVTQSSRYLVKRTGEKVFLECVQDMDHENMFWYRQDPGLGLRLIYFSYDVKMKEKGDIPEGYSVSREKKERFSLILESASTNQTSMYLCASTLRTGGSIGQFFGPGTRLTVL.

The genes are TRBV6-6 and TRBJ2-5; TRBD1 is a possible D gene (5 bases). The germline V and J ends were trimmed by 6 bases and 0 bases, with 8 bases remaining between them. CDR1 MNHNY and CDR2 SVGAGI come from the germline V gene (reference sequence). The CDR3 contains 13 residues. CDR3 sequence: CASRPDNQETQYF. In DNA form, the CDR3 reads TGTGCCAGCAGGCCGGACAACCAAGAGACCCAGTACTTC.

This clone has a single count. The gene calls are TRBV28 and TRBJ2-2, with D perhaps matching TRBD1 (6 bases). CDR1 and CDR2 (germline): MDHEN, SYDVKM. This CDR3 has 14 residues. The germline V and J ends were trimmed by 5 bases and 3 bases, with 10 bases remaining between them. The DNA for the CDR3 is TGTGCCAGCAGTCTGGGACACGACACCGGGGAGCTGTTTTTT. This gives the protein CASSLGHDTGELFF.

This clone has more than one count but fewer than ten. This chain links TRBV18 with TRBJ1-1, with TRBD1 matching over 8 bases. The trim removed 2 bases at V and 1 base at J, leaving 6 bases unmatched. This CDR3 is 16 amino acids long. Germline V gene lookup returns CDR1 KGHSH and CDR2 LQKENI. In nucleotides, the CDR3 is TGTGCCAGCTCACCAGACAGGGGATATCGGAACACTGAAGCTTTCTTT. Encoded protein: CASSPDRGYRNTEAFF. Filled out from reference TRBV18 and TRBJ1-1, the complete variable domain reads NAGVMQNPRHLVRRRGQEARLRCSPMKGHSHVYWYRQLPEEGLKFMVYLQKENIIDESGMPKERFSAEFPKEGPSILRIQQVVRGDSAAYFCASSPDRGYRNTEAFFGQGTRLTVV.

The CDR3 bases are TGTGCCAGCAGTGAAGGGACAGGGTACTATGGCTACACCTTC. It specifies CASSEGTGYYGYTF. The chain combines TRBV25-1 with TRBJ1-2, with 9 bases aligning to TRBD1. Germline CDR1 is MGHDK and CDR2 is SYGVNS. Germline trimming cut 2 bases from V and 3 bases from J; bases unmatched to any gene: 1. The CDR3 is 14 amino acids.

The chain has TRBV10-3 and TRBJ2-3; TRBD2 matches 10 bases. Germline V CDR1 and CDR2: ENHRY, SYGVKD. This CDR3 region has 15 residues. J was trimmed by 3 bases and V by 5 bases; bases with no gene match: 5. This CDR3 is CAISQREGPTDTQYF. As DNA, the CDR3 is TGTGCCATCAGTCAGCGGGAGGGCCCTACAGATACGCAGTATTTT.

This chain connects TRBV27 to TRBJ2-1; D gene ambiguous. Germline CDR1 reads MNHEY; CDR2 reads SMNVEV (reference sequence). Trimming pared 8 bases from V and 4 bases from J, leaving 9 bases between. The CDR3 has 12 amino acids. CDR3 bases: TGTGCCAGCGTCAGTGTTTACAATGAGCAGTTCTTC. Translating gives CASVSVYNEQFF.

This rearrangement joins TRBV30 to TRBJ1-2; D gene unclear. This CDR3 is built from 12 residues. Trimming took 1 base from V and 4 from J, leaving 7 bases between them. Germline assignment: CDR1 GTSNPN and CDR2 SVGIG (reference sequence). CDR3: CAWSGSFYGYTF. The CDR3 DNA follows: TGTGCCTGGAGTGGCAGCTTCTATGGCTACACCTTC.